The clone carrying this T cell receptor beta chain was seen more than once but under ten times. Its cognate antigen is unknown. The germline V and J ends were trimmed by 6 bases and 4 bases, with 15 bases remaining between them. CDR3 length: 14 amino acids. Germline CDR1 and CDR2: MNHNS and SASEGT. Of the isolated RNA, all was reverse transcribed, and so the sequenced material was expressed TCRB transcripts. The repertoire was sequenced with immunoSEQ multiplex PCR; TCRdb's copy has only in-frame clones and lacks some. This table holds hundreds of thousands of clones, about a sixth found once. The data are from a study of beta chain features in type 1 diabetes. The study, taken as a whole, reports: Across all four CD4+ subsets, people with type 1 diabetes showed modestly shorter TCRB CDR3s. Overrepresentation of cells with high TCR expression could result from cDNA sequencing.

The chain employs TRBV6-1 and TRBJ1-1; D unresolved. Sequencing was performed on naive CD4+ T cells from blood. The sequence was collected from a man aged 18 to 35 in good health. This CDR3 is CASRDPLRGTEAFF. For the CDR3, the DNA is TGTGCCAGCAGGGACCCTCTCCGGGGCACTGAAGCTTTCTTT.